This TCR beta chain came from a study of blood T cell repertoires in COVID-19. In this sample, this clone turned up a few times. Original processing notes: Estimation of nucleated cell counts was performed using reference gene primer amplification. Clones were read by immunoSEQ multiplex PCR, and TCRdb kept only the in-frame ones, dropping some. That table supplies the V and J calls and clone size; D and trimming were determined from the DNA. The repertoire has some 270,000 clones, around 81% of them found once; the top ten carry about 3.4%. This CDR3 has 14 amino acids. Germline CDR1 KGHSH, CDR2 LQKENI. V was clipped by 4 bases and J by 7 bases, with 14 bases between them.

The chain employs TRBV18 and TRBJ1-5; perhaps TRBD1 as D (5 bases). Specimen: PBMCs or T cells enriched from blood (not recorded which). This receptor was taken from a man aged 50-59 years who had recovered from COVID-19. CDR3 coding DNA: TGTGCCAGCTCACAGGGCGGGGCCCGGCAGCCCCAGCATTTT. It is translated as CASSQGGARQPQHF.